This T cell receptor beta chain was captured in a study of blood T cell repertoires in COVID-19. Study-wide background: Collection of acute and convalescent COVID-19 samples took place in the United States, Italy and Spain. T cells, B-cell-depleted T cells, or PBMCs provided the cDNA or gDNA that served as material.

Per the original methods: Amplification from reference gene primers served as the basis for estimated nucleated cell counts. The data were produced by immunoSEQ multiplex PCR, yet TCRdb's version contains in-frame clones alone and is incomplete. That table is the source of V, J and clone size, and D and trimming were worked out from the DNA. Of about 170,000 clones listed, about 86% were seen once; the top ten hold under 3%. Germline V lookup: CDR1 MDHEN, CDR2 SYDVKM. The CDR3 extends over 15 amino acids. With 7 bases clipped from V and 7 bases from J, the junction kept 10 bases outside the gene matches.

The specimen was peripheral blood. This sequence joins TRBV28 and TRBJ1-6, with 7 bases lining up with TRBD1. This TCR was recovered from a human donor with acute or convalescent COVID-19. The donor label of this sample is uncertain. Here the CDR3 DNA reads TGTGCCAGCATCCCCGCCGGGACAGTCAATTCACCCCTCCACTTT. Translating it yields CASIPAGTVNSPLHF.